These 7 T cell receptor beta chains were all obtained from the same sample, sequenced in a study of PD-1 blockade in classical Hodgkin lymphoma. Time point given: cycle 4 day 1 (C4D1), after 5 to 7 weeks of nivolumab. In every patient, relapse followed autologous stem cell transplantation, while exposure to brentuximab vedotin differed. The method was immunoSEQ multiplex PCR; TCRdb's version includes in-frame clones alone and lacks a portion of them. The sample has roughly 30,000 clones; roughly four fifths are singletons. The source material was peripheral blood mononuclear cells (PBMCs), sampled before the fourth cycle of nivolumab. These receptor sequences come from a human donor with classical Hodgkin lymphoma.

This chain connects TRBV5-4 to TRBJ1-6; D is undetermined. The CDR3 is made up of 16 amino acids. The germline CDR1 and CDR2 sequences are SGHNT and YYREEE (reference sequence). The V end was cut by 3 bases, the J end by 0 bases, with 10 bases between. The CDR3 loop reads CASSSDGSSYNSPLHF. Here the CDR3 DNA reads TGTGCCAGCAGCTCGGACGGTAGCTCCTATAATTCACCCCTCCACTTT. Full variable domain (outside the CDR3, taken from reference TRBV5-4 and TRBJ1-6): ETGVTQSPTHLIKTRGQQVTLRCSSQSGHNTVSWYQQALGQGPQFIFQYYREEENGRGNFPPRFSGLQFPNYSSELNVNALELDDSALYLCASSSDGSSYNSPLHFGNGTRLTVT.

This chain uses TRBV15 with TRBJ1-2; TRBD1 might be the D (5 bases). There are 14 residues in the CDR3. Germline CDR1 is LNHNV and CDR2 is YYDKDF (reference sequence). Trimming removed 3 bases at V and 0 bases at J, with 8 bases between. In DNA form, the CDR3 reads TGTGCCACCAGCAGGACAGAGACTAACTATGGCTACACCTTC. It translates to CATSRTETNYGYTF. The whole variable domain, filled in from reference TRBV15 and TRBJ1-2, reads DAMVIQNPRYQVTQFGKPVTLSCSQTLNHNVMYWYQQKSSQAPKLLFHYYDKDFNNEADTPDNFQSRRPNTSFCFLDIRSPGLGDTAMYLCATSRTETNYGYTFGSGTRLTVV.

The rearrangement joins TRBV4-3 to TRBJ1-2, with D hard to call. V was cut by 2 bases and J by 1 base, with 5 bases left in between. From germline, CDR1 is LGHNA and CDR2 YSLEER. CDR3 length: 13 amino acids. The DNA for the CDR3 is TGCGCCAGCAGCCAACAGCTTAACTATGGCTACACCTTC. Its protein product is CASSQQLNYGYTF.

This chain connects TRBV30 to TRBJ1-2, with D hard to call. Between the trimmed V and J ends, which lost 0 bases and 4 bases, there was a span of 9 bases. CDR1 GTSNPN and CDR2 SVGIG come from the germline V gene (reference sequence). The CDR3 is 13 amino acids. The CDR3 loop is CAWSVHKSYGYTF. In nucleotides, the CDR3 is TGTGCCTGGAGTGTACATAAGTCCTATGGCTACACCTTC.

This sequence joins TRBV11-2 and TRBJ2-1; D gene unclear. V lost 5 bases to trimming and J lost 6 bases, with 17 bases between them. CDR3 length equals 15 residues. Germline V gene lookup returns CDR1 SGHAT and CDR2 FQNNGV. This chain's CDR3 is CASSRRTGRLNEQFF. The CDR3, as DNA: TGTGCCAGCAGCCGAAGAACCGGACGGCTCAATGAGCAGTTCTTC.

CDR3 residues: CASSPVTSPPYNEQFF. CDR3 DNA sequence: TGTGCCAGCAGTCCCGTAACTAGCCCCCCCTACAATGAGCAGTTCTTC. The chain uses TRBV6-6 and TRBJ2-1; D perhaps matches TRBD2 (6 bases). Germline V gene data show CDR1 as MNHNY and CDR2 as SVGAGI (reference sequence). This CDR3 contains 16 residues. Trimming shortened V by 5 bases and J by 2 bases, and 16 bases separated the two germline ends.

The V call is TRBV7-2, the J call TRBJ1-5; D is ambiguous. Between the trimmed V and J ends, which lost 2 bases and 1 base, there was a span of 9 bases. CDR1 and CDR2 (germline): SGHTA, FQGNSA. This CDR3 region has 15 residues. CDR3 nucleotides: TGTGCCAGCAGCTTAATGGGGATGAGCAATCAGCCCCAGCATTTT. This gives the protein CASSLMGMSNQPQHF.